The 14 T cell receptor beta chains below were found in one sample sequenced in a study of T cell changes during pregnancy in multiple sclerosis. Sequenced by immunoSEQ multiplex PCR; TCRdb stores in-frame clones only, minus some. The sample carries 30,000 to 45,000 clones, around 89% recorded once. The input for sequencing was CD4+ T cells from peripheral blood mononuclear cells, taken in the first trimester of pregnancy. These receptors were collected from a female donor with multiple sclerosis, enrolled in a pregnancy study.

This chain uses TRBV5-1 with TRBJ1-1, with TRBD1 identical over 7 bases. Unmatched junction bases numbered 8, after V lost 0 bases and J lost 0 bases. There are 17 residues in the CDR3. Germline V gene data show CDR1 as SGHRS and CDR2 as YFSETQ. CDR3 sequence: CASSLGRQGYMNTEAFF. In DNA, the CDR3 is TGCGCCAGCAGCTTGGGTCGACAGGGATACATGAACACTGAAGCTTTCTTT.

The rearrangement links TRBV5-1 to TRBJ1-1; D is possibly TRBD1 (5 bases). Trimming took off 0 bases at V and 5 bases at J, with 11 bases between the two ends. CDR3 size: 14 residues. The germline V gene encodes CDR1 SGHRS and CDR2 YFSETQ. In DNA form, the CDR3 reads TGCGCCAGCAGCTTGGAAGGGGTATGGACTGAAGCTTTCTTT. Protein: CASSLEGVWTEAFF.

The gene calls are TRBV9 and TRBJ2-1; 10 bases agree with TRBD2. CDR1 is SGDLS, CDR2 YYNGEE, per germline. J was trimmed by 3 bases and V by 4 bases; bases with no gene match: 7. This CDR3 contains 16 residues. CDR3 nucleotides: TGTGCCAGCAGCCCCCTAGCGGGGGTCCTCTACAATGAGCAGTTCTTC. The encoded protein is CASSPLAGVLYNEQFF. Full variable domain (outside the CDR3, taken from reference TRBV9 and TRBJ2-1): DSGVTQTPKHLITATGQRVTLRCSPRSGDLSVYWYQQSLDQGLQFLIQYYNGEERAKGNILERFSAQQFPDLHSELNLSSLELGDSALYFCASSPLAGVLYNEQFFGPGTRLTVL.

This chain links TRBV30 with TRBJ2-1, with a weak D call TRBD2 (6 bases). V dropped 1 base and J dropped 8 bases, with 15 bases sitting between them. This CDR3 has 14 residues. Germline CDR1 and CDR2: GTSNPN and SVGIG (reference sequence). DNA for the CDR3: TGTGCCTGGAGTGGCCCCCTCAAGCGGGATGAGCAGTTCTTC. Amino acids: CAWSGPLKRDEQFF.

This clone was observed once. This rearrangement joins TRBV9 to TRBJ2-5; no clear D gene. CDR3 length equals 16 residues. CDR1 is SGDLS, CDR2 YYNGEE, per germline. V lost 0 bases and J lost 3, with 15 bases in between. The CDR3 DNA is TGTGCCAGCAGCGTAGGTGACAACGGCTCGGAAGAGACCCAGTACTTC. Residues: CASSVGDNGSEETQYF. Filled out from reference TRBV9 and TRBJ2-5, the complete variable domain reads DSGVTQTPKHLITATGQRVTLRCSPRSGDLSVYWYQQSLDQGLQFLIQYYNGEERAKGNILERFSAQQFPDLHSELNLSSLELGDSALYFCASSVGDNGSEETQYFGPGTRLLVL.

The rearrangement joins TRBV30 to TRBJ2-7, with D tentatively TRBD1 (5 bases). Trimming stripped 5 bases from V and 13 bases from J, with 24 bases between. From germline, CDR1 is GTSNPN and CDR2 SVGIG (reference sequence). CDR3 length: 13 amino acids. CDR3 loop: CAWADTRERGLYF. CDR3 DNA: TGTGCCTGGGCGGACACCAGGGAAAGGGGCCTTTACTTC.

The genes are TRBV15 and TRBJ2-5, with TRBD1 identical over 7 bases. Germline V lookup: CDR1 LNHNV, CDR2 YYDKDF (reference sequence). The ends lost 5 bases at V and 5 bases at J; junction bases unmatched: 8. This CDR3 is 14 amino acids long. The CDR3 protein is CATSARQGWETQYF. DNA for the CDR3: TGTGCCACCAGCGCCCGACAGGGATGGGAGACCCAGTACTTC.

This sequence joins TRBV15 and TRBJ1-2; possible D gene TRBD1, 5 bases. Germline CDR1 LNHNV, CDR2 YYDKDF (reference sequence). V dropped 5 bases and J dropped 8 bases, with 18 bases sitting between them. The CDR3 extends over 14 amino acids. For the CDR3, the DNA is TGTGCCACCAGCCCCAGAAGGGACTCTGGCGGCTACACCTTC. Residues: CATSPRRDSGGYTF. Supplemented by reference TRBV15 and TRBJ1-2, the full variable domain reads DAMVIQNPRYQVTQFGKPVTLSCSQTLNHNVMYWYQQKSSQAPKLLFHYYDKDFNNEADTPDNFQSRRPNTSFCFLDIRSPGLGDTAMYLCATSPRRDSGGYTFGSGTRLTVV.

The V call is TRBV11-2, the J call TRBJ1-3; the match to TRBD1 covers 8 bases. Germline assignment: CDR1 SGHAT and CDR2 FQNNGV. The CDR3 contains 15 residues. The V gene end was trimmed by 4 bases and the J gene end by 0 bases; junction bases not matched to a gene: 2. The CDR3 nucleotides read TGTGCCAGCAGCTGGGGACAGGACTCTGGAAACACCATATATTTT. Its translation is CASSWGQDSGNTIYF. Complete variable domain (other parts from reference TRBV11-2 and TRBJ1-3): EAGVAQSPRYKIIEKRQSVAFWCNPISGHATLYWYQQILGQGPKLLIQFQNNGVVDDSQLPKDRFSAERLKGVDSTLKIQPAKLEDSAVYLCASSWGQDSGNTIYFGEGSWLTVV.

The chain employs TRBV19 and TRBJ2-1; 11 positions agree with TRBD2. V dropped 8 bases and J dropped 9; count of bases not matched to a gene: 9. The CDR3 is 14 amino acids. Per the germline V gene, CDR1 is LNHDA and CDR2 is SQIVND (reference sequence). The CDR3 DNA sequence: TGTGCCAGTCGTCTAGCGGGAGGTTCCTTTGAGCAGTTCTTC. This translates into CASRLAGGSFEQFF.

The chain joins TRBV18 to TRBJ1-2; possibly TRBD1 for D (5 bases). Germline values: CDR1 KGHSH, CDR2 LQKENI. CDR3 length: 13 amino acids. With 2 bases removed from V and 8 bases from J, the gap between germline ends came to 12 bases. The CDR3 loop is CASSPGHQGGYTF. The CDR3 nucleotides are TGTGCCAGCTCACCAGGCCACCAGGGAGGCTACACCTTC.

V gene TRBV19 combines with J gene TRBJ1-1; the D gene is possibly TRBD1 (5 bases). CDR3 size: 14 residues. The germline V gene encodes CDR1 LNHDA and CDR2 SQIVND (reference sequence). V gave up 7 bases and J gave up 1 base, with 13 bases separating them. CDR3 DNA sequence: TGTGCCAGTAAAGACAGAAGGGGGAACACTGAAGCTTTCTTT. Protein: CASKDRRGNTEAFF.

The CDR3 region is CASSPSPLARHVDEQFF. The CDR3 bases are TGTGCCAGCAGTCCCTCCCCCCTAGCGCGTCATGTAGATGAGCAGTTCTTC. V and J are TRBV27 and TRBJ2-1; D may be TRBD2 (6 bases). The V gene lost 5 bases and the J gene lost 8 bases, with 25 bases spanning the gap. Germline CDR1 is MNHEY and CDR2 is SMNVEV (reference sequence). This CDR3 region has 17 residues.

The rearrangement joins TRBV4-1 to TRBJ1-1; a possible D gene is TRBD1 (5 bases). The CDR3 is 16 amino acids. With 0 bases removed from V and 0 bases from J, the gap between germline ends came to 11 bases. From germline, CDR1 is MGHRA and CDR2 YSYEKL. The CDR3 loop is CASSQEGGDLNTEAFF. Here the CDR3 DNA reads TGCGCCAGCAGCCAAGAGGGGGGGGATCTGAACACTGAAGCTTTCTTT.